The sequence of this TCR beta chain was determined in a study of blood T cell repertoires in COVID-19. Profiling relied on immunoSEQ multiplex PCR, and the TCRdb table lists in-frame clones only, not all of them. The data hold about 80,000 clones, with more than 70% observed a single time. V was trimmed by 4 bases and J by 1 base, leaving 5 bases between them. Germline V gene data show CDR1 as SQVTM and CDR2 as ANQGSEA. This CDR3 is built from 12 residues. The gene calls are TRBV29-1 and TRBJ2-1; D not certain. The origin of this receptor is an elderly woman with acute or convalescent COVID-19. Source material: peripheral blood. DNA of the CDR3: TGCAGCGTTGGCAGATCCTACAATGAGCAGTTCTTC. Protein: CSVGRSYNEQFF.